The clone carrying this T cell receptor beta chain was counted at least ten times. Its antigen is unidentified. Extracted RNA was reverse transcribed, and the resulting cDNA served as sequencing template. Profiling relied on immunoSEQ multiplex PCR, and the TCRdb table lists in-frame clones only, not all of them. The table includes 100,000 to 150,000 clones, approximately 58% detected once. The data are from a study of CD8+ T cells in alopecia areata. The wider study: At a dose of 5 to 10 mg twice daily, oral tofacitinib was given to treated patients. Tofacitinib ran for 6 to 18 months before 6 months off drug. The study, taken as a whole, reports: Sharing of TCRs across patients appeared less clear than in mice, possibly for HLA-related reasons.

The sample was CD4+ T cells sorted from blood, taken at week 0. The origin of this receptor is a human donor with alopecia areata.

Written as DNA, the CDR3 is TGTGCCATCAGTGAAGGACAGGGGGCCAGCTATGGCTACACCTTC. Translating gives CAISEGQGASYGYTF. The chain recombines TRBV10-3 with TRBJ1-2, with TRBD1 matching over 11 bases. Per germline, CDR1 ENHRY and CDR2 SYGVKD. This CDR3 contains 15 residues. Unmatched junction bases numbered 4, after V lost 3 bases and J lost 4 bases.